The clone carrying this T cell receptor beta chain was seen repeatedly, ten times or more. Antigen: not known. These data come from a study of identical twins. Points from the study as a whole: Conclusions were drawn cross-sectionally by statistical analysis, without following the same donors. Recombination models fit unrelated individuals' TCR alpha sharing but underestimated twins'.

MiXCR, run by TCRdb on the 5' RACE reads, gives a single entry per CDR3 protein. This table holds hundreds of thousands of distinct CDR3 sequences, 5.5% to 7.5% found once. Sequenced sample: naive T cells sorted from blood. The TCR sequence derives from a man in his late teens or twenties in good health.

The CDR3 here is CASSPTDSGSDTDTQYF. The CDR3 region has the DNA TGTGCCAGCAGCCCTACCGACTCGGGCTCGGACACAGATACGCAGTATTTT. This sequence joins TRBV6-1 and TRBJ2-3; no clear D. Germline CDR1 MNHNS, CDR2 SASEGT. V dropped 6 bases and J dropped 2 bases, with 21 bases sitting between them. The CDR3 covers 17 residues.